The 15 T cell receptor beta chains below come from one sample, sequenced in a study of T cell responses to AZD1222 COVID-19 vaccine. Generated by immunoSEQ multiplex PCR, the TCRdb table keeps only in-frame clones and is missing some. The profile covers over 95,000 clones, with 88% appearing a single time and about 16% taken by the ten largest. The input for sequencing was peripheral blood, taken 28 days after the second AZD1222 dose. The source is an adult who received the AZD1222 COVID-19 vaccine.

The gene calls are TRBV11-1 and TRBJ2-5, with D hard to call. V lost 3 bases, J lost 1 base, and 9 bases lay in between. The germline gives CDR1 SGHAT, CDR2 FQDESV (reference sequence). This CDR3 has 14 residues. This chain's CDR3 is CASSFRASQETQYF. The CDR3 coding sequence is TGTGCCAGCAGCTTCCGAGCTTCCCAAGAGACCCAGTACTTC. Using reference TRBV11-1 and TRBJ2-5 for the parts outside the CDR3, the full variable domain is EAEVAQSPRYKITEKSQAVAFWCDPISGHATLYWYRQILGQGPELLVQFQDESVVDDSQLPKDRFSAERLKGVDSTLKIQPAELGDSAMYLCASSFRASQETQYFGPGTRLLVL.

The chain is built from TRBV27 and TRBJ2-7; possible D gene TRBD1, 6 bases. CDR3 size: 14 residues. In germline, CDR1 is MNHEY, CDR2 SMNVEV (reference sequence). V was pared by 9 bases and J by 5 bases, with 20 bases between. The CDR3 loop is CASRAGTGPNEQYF. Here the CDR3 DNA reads TGTGCCAGTCGTGCCGGTACAGGGCCGAACGAGCAGTACTTC.

In nucleotides, the CDR3 is TGTGCCAGCAGCTTAGATTCCGGGACTATGTACAATGAGCAGTTCTTC. It encodes CASSLDSGTMYNEQFF. The rearrangement uses TRBV7-9 and TRBJ2-1; 7 nucleotides line up with TRBD2. Trimming at V came to 1 base and at J to 4 bases, leaving 7 bases not matched to a gene. The germline V gene encodes CDR1 SEHNR and CDR2 FQNEAQ (reference sequence). The CDR3 loop spans 16 amino acids.

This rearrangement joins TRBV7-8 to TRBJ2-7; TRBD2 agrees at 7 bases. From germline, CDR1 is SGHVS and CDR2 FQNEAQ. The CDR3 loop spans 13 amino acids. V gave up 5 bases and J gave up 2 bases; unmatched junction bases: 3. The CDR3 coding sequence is TGTGCCAGCAGCCTCCGGGGGGCCTACGAGCAGTACTTC. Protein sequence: CASSLRGAYEQYF.

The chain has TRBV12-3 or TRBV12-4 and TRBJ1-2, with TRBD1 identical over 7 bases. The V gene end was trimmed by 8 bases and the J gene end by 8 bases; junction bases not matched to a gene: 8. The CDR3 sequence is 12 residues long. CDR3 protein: CASGTAFSGYTF. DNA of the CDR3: TGTGCCAGCGGGACAGCCTTTAGCGGCTACACCTTC.

The CDR3 DNA sequence: TGCAGCGTTGGATCTTCCCGGTCGGCTTTCTTT. Its protein product is CSVGSSRSAFF. The chain uses TRBV29-1 and TRBJ1-1; D call uncertain. V was shortened by 4 bases and J by 11 bases, with 14 bases between the two germline ends. The CDR3 contains 11 residues. Germline lookup yields CDR1 SQVTM and CDR2 ANQGSEA.

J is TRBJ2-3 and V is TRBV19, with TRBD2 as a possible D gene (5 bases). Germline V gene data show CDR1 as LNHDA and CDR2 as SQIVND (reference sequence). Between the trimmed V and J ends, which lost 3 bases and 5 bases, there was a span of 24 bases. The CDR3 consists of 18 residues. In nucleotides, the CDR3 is TGTGCCAGTAGTATGGGTCGCCCGGACTTAAAAGGGAAAGATACGCAGTATTTT. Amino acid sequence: CASSMGRPDLKGKDTQYF.

CDR3 coding DNA: TGCGCCAGCAGCTTTGGGACAGGGGGCACTGAAGCTTTCTTT. This gives the protein CASSFGTGGTEAFF. The genes are TRBV5-1 and TRBJ1-1; 11 positions match TRBD1. CDR1 SGHRS and CDR2 YFSETQ come from the germline V gene. Losses at the gene ends were 2 bases for V and 4 bases for J; bases not matched to a gene: 1. This CDR3 comprises 14 residues.

The CDR3: CASSPQGRTFSGNTIYF. The CDR3 nucleotides are TGTGCCAGTAGTCCTCAGGGGCGAACCTTCTCTGGAAACACCATATATTTT. The J gene is TRBJ1-3, the V gene TRBV19; D possibly corresponds to TRBD1 (6 bases). V was pared by 5 bases and J by 0 bases, with 17 bases between. The germline gives CDR1 LNHDA, CDR2 SQIVND (reference sequence). The CDR3 is 17 residues long.

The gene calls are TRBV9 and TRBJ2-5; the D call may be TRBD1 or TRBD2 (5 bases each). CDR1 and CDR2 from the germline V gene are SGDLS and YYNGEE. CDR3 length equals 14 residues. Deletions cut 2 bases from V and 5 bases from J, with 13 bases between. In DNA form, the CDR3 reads TGTGCCAGCAGCGTTACCGGGACCACCGAGACCCAGTACTTC. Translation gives CASSVTGTTETQYF.

The CDR3 sequence: CAARTETGGGYTF. The DNA of the CDR3 is TGTGCCGCCCGGACCGAGACAGGGGGGGGCTACACCTTC. The genes are TRBV10-3 and TRBJ1-2; 9 nucleotides match TRBD1. Germline lookup yields CDR1 ENHRY and CDR2 SYGVKD. CDR3 length equals 13 residues. After removal of 11 bases from V and 8 bases from J, the junction contained 12 bases not matched to a gene.

CDR3 region: CASSDGVFGSYNEQFF. In nucleotides, the CDR3 is TGCGCCAGCAGTGATGGAGTTTTTGGCTCCTACAATGAGCAGTTCTTC. The V gene is TRBV10-1, the J gene TRBJ2-1; no reliable D call. This CDR3 contains 16 residues. Germline V lookup: CDR1 WNHNN, CDR2 SYGVQD (reference sequence). Trimming took off 3 bases at V and 0 bases at J, with 12 bases between the two ends.

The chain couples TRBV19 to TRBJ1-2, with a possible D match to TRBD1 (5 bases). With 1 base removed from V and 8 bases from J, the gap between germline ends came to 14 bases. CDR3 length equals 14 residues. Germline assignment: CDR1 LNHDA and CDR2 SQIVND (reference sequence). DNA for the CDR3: TGTGCCAGTAGTATAGTTCGCCAGGGCGGCGGCTACACCTTC. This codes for CASSIVRQGGGYTF.

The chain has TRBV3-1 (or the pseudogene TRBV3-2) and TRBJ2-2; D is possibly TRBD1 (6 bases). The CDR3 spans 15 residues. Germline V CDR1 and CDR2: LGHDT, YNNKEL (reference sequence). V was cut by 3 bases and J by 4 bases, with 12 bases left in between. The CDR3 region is CASSHSGASTGELFF. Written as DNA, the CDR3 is TGTGCCAGCAGCCATTCAGGGGCCAGCACCGGGGAGCTGTTTTTT.

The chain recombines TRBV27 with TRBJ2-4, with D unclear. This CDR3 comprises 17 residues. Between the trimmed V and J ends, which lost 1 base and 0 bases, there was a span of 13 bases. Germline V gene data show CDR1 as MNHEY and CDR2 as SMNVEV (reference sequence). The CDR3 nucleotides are TGTGCCAGCAGTTTATGGTCCGGACCACTAGCCAAAAACATTCAGTACTTC. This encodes CASSLWSGPLAKNIQYF.